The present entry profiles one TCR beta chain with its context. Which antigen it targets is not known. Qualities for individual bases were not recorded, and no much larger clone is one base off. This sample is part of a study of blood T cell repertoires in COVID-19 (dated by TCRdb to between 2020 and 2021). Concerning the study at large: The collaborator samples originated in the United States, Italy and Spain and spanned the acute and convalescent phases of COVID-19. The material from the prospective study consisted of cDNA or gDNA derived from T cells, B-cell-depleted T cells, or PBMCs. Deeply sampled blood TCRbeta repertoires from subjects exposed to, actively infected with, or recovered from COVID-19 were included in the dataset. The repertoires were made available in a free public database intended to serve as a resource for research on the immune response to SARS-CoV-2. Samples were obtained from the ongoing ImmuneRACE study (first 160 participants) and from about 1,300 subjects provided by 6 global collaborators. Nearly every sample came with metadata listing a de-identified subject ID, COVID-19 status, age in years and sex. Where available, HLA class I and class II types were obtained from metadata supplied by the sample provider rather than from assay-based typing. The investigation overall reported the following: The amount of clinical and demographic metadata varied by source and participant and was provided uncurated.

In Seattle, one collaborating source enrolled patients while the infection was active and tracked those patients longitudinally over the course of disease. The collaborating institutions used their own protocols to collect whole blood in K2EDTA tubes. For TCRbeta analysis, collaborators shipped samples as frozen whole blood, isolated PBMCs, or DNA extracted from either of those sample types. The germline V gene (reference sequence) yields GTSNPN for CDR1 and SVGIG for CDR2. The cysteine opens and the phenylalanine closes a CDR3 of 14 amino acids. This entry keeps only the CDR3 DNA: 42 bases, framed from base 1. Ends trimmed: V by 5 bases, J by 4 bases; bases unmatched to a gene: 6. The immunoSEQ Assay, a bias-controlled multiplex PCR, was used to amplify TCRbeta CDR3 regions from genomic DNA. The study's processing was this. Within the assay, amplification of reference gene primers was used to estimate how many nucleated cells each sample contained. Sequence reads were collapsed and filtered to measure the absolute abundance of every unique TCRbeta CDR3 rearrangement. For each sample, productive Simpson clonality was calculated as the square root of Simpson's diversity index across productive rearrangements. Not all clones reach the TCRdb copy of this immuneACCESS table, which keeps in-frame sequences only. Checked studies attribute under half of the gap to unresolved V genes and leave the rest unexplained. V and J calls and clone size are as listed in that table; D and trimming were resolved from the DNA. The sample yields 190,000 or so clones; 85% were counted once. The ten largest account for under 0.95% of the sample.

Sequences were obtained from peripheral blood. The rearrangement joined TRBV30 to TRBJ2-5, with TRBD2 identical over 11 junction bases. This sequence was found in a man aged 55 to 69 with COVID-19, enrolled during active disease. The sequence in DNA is TGTGCCTGGGAACCCGGACTAGCGGGAGAGACCCAGTACTTC. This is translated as CAWEPGLAGETQYF.